This section outlines one T cell receptor (beta chain) sequence together with its context. The antigen it binds to is not known. Per-nucleotide qualities are absent, and no much larger clonotype sits a single base away. These data are taken from a study of CD8 T cells in Susac syndrome (dated by TCRdb to between 2018 and 2020). About the study as a whole: Among the Susac syndrome patients who were sequenced, clinically active disease was present in five or six and clinical remission was observed in fewer than 10. At blood withdrawal, Susac syndrome patients were either therapy-naive, taking corticosteroids (in some cases with IVIg as well), or taking IVIg alone. Repertoire sequencing was used to test whether CD8+ T cell activation and differentiation in Susac syndrome was antigen driven. Here is what the overall study found, with its caveats: The number of individuals in the TCR sequencing and HLA analysis was recognized as being relatively small. No clonal expansion was detected in the CD4+ T cell repertoire of Susac syndrome patients.

RNA was extracted using the RNeasy kit, and roughly 0.5 to 1 microgram was reverse transcribed with random hexamers. TCR beta CDR3 regions were amplified with the immunoSEQ multiplex PCR assay covering 54 Vbeta and 13 Jbeta segments. To correct PCR amplification bias, a synthetic template baseline was used for both primer optimization and computational correction. In the paper's pipeline: Reads were annotated to V, D and J genes according to IMGT and were analyzed with immunoSEQ Analyzer, with only productive sequences retained. Clonality was computed as one minus Shannon entropy normalized by log2 of the number of productive unique sequences. For each patient and control, public and private clones were evaluated within the 100 most prevalent clones. A clone was defined as Susac-specific if it was absent from the healthy and MS cohorts, from about a thousand published viral clones and from other ImmuneACCESS disease sequences. In-frame beta chains were kept once TCRdb had trimmed the public reads at Q25 with fastp and called clones with MiXCR. CDR3 protein duplicates are merged, each entry listing the most common genes and DNA. These V and J calls originate from TCRdb's pipeline instead of the authors' own analysis. The sample includes under 200,000 distinct CDR3 sequences, with roughly 90% observed a single time. Of the sample, about 0.1% is held by the ten largest clones.

Peripheral blood CD8+ and CD4+ T cells from healthy donors, Susac syndrome patients and multiple sclerosis patients were profiled using high-throughput TCR beta sequencing. The Susac syndrome patients fulfilled recently defined diagnostic criteria for definite or probable disease. Bulk CD8+ and CD4+ T cells were purified by magnetic negative isolation, whereas CD8+ TEMRA cells were enriched by FACS. Blood was drawn into EDTA tubes, processed within 24 hours, and PBMCs were isolated by density gradient centrifugation. PBMCs intended for TCR sequencing were cryopreserved in liquid nitrogen and were subsequently thawed in a 37 degrees C water bath. A purity of at least 90% was achieved for sorted or isolated CD4+, CD8+ and CD8+ TEMRA cells. The CDR3 starts with the cysteine, ends with the phenylalanine, and has 15 residues. Only the CDR3 region is kept as DNA, spanning 45 bases read in frame from base 1. From V the trimming removes 4 bases and from J it removes 8 bases, while the gene matches leave 4 bases of the junction unaccounted for. CDR1 KGHSH and CDR2 LQKENI are derived from the germline V gene.

The source material was CD4+ T cells from PBMCs. In this chain, TRBV18 is recombined with TRBJ1-6, and 11 bases in between align with TRBD1. This sequence was found in a human donor with Susac syndrome. The encoded CDR3 is CASSRGQGEHSPLHF. DNA sequence: TGTGCCAGCTCACGGGGACAGGGGGAACATTCACCCCTCCACTTT.